This passage covers 13 T cell receptor beta chains from one sample sequenced in a study of blood T cell repertoires in COVID-19. Produced via immunoSEQ multiplex PCR; TCRdb's table is partial and in-frame only. The table includes roughly 87,000 clones, roughly 75% detected once. Source material: peripheral blood. The source is a woman aged 45-60 years with acute or convalescent COVID-19.

The chain is built from TRBV4-3 and TRBJ2-7, with D unclear. Deletions cut 0 bases from V and 6 bases from J, with 9 bases between. This CDR3 comprises 13 residues. Looked up from germline, CDR1 is LGHNA and CDR2 is YSLEER. DNA of the CDR3: TGCGCCAGCAGCCAAGATATGACGGGCGAGCAGTACTTC. Translating gives CASSQDMTGEQYF.

This clone was counted once. The chain combines TRBV7-2 with TRBJ1-2; D is undetermined. The CDR3 is 12 residues long. CDR1 and CDR2 from the germline V gene are SGHTA and FQGNSA. The CDR3 nucleotides read TGTGCTAGGAGAGAGGCGGAGTTTGGCTACACCTTC. It yields the protein CARREAEFGYTF.

The chain links TRBV2 to TRBJ1-1, with TRBD1 identical over 8 bases. Germline V gene sequence: CDR1 SNHLY, CDR2 FYNNEI. Losses at the gene ends were 6 bases for V and 4 bases for J; bases not matched to a gene: 7. The CDR3 runs 14 residues. The CDR3 here is CASRNTQGGTEAFF. The CDR3 DNA is TGTGCCAGCAGGAACACACAGGGGGGCACTGAAGCTTTCTTT.

V usage is TRBV5-1 and J usage is TRBJ2-1; 10 bases map to TRBD2. Germline V gene sequence: CDR1 SGHRS, CDR2 YFSETQ. The CDR3 runs 15 residues. Trimming removed 0 bases from V and 8 bases from J; junction bases left unmatched: 5. The DNA for the CDR3 is TGCGCCAGCAGCTTGGGGCTAGCGGGGGTAGATGAGCAGTTCTTC. The encoded protein is CASSLGLAGVDEQFF.

V and J are TRBV5-6 and TRBJ2-3; TRBD2 might be the D (7 bases). Germline V gene lookup returns CDR1 SGHDT and CDR2 YYEEEE. This CDR3 comprises 14 residues. V lost 4 bases and J 5 bases, leaving 14 bases between the germline ends. Written as DNA, the CDR3 is TGTGCCAGCAGCCGTCGGGGGGCCCTAGATACGCAGTATTTT. Translating it yields CASSRRGALDTQYF.

The J gene is TRBJ2-3, the V gene TRBV6-5; the match to TRBD1 covers 7 bases. Germline V gene data show CDR1 as MNHEY and CDR2 as SVGAGI. The CDR3 totals 16 residues. Trimming took 4 bases from V and 0 from J; bases not matched to a gene: 7. In DNA, the CDR3 is TGTGCCAGCAGTTCGAGACAGGGATCTAGCACAGATACGCAGTATTTT. Protein sequence: CASSSRQGSSTDTQYF.

This clone showed up just once. The CDR3 loop is CASMPSGGARETQYF. In nucleotides, the CDR3 is TGTGCCAGCATGCCTAGCGGGGGGGCTCGAGAGACCCAGTACTTC. The chain has TRBV2 and TRBJ2-5, with 12 bases aligning to TRBD2. J lost 4 bases, V lost 7 bases, and 7 bases had no gene match. The CDR3 is 15 amino acids. Germline CDR1 reads SNHLY; CDR2 reads FYNNEI.

This chain joins TRBV5-1 and TRBJ2-2; the D is unclear. This CDR3 has 15 amino acids. Germline lookup yields CDR1 SGHRS and CDR2 YFSETQ. Trimming removed 0 bases from V and 4 bases from J, with 10 bases in between. In DNA form, the CDR3 reads TGCGCCAGCAGCTTGGAGGAGCGTAGCACCGGGGAGCTGTTTTTT. This translates into CASSLEERSTGELFF.

This clone was counted once. V and J are TRBV3-1 (or the pseudogene TRBV3-2) and TRBJ1-5; 10 bases line up with TRBD1. CDR1 is LGHDT, CDR2 YNNKEL, per germline (reference sequence). J was trimmed by 5 bases and V by 1 base; bases with no gene match: 2. The CDR3 covers 15 residues. The CDR3 DNA reads TGTGCCAGCAGCCAAGCAGGGACAGGGGATCAGCCCCAGCATTTT. This codes for CASSQAGTGDQPQHF.

This clone appeared once. The V gene is TRBV7-2, the J gene TRBJ2-7, with 7 bases fitting TRBD2. The CDR3 runs 14 residues. Germline loops: CDR1 SGHTA, CDR2 FQGNSA. V trimming: 1 base; J trimming: 5 bases; junction bases outside the gene matches: 5. CDR3 amino acids: CASSLGPGRDEQYF. CDR3 nucleotide sequence: TGTGCCAGCAGCTTAGGTCCAGGGAGGGACGAGCAGTACTTC.

The sample holds a few counts of this clone. The chain uses TRBV23-1 and TRBJ1-6; D is perhaps TRBD1 (5 bases). TRBV23-1 is an ORF, with its function uncertain. The CDR3 spans 15 residues. V was pared by 7 bases and J by 8 bases, with 18 bases between. The CDR3 region is CASKSRQGQYSPLHF. The CDR3 DNA sequence: TGCGCCAGCAAGTCCCGTCAGGGCCAATATTCACCCCTCCACTTT.

J is TRBJ1-1 and V is TRBV28; 9 bases agree with TRBD1. The V and J ends lost 5 bases and 0 bases, in that order; junction bases with no gene match: 13. Germline V gene lookup returns CDR1 MDHEN and CDR2 SYDVKM. CDR3 length equals 18 residues. DNA of the CDR3: TGTGCCAGCAGTGCACCGGGACAGGGTCGGGGGCTGAACACTGAAGCTTTCTTT. Amino acid sequence: CASSAPGQGRGLNTEAFF.

This chain links TRBV6-5 with TRBJ1-5, with a weak D call TRBD1 (6 bases). The CDR3 covers 14 residues. V was clipped by 5 bases and J by 2 bases, with 10 bases between them. From germline, CDR1 is MNHEY and CDR2 SVGAGI. CDR3 DNA sequence: TGTGCCAGCAGTACAAGACAGGGCAATCAGCCCCAGCATTTT. Translating it yields CASSTRQGNQPQHF.